A selection of T cell receptor beta chains follows, all from one sample in a study of shared clonotypes between healthy human individuals. Assay: immunoSEQ multiplex PCR; the TCRdb copy retains only in-frame clones and omits some. Of hundreds of thousands of clones in the sample, about three quarters were seen once. The specimen was memory CD4+ T cells sorted from blood. The receptor source for this set is a woman aged 30 to 39 in good health. CDR3s include the opening cysteine and the closing phenylalanine or tryptophan. Fields, in order: J gene, V gene, clone size, D gene, CDR3 DNA, CDR3 protein. A D gene is named only where the DNA matches it firmly. Expanded clones are given a class, and other clones once, few, many or no size at all.

J gene: TRBJ2-5; V gene: TRBV14; clone size: NA; D gene: TRBD1; CDR3 DNA: TGTGCCAGCAGCCAAGATAGGACAGGACAAAAACGGGAGACCCAGTACTTC; CDR3 protein: CASSQDRTGQKRETQYF
J gene: TRBJ2-1; V gene: TRBV6-5; clone size: NA; D gene: NA; CDR3 DNA: TGTGCCAGCAGTTACCATCCCCGGGATGAGCAGTTCTTC; CDR3 protein: CASSYHPRDEQFF
J gene: TRBJ2-6; V gene: TRBV6-5; clone size: NA; D gene: NA; CDR3 DNA: TGTGCCAGCAGTTCCGACCGAGGGGCTGGGGCCAACGTCCTGACTTTC; CDR3 protein: CASSSDRGAGANVLTF
J gene: TRBJ1-5; V gene: TRBV27; clone size: NA; D gene: NA; CDR3 DNA: TGTGCCAGCAGTTTATATGGGGGAGCTAGCAATCAGCCCCAGCATTTT; CDR3 protein: CASSLYGGASNQPQHF
J gene: TRBJ2-7; V gene: TRBV28; clone size: NA; D gene: NA; CDR3 DNA: TGTGCCAGCAGTTCTAGGTACGAGCAGTACTTC; CDR3 protein: CASSSRYEQYF
J gene: TRBJ2-7; V gene: TRBV7-6; clone size: NA; D gene: TRBD2; CDR3 DNA: TGTGCCAGCAGCTTAGGGAGTAGCGGGAGAGGCGACGAGCAGTACTTC; CDR3 protein: CASSLGSSGRGDEQYF
J gene: TRBJ2-2; V gene: TRBV6-4; clone size: many; D gene: TRBD1; CDR3 DNA: TGTGCCAGCAGCACCCCTAGGGGACAGGGCGGCACCGGGGAGCTGTTTTTT; CDR3 protein: CASSTPRGQGGTGELFF
J gene: TRBJ2-7; V gene: TRBV9; clone size: NA; D gene: TRBD1; CDR3 DNA: TGTGCCAGCAGCGCGGGGAAGAAGACAGGGCCCTACGAGCAGTACTTC; CDR3 protein: CASSAGKKTGPYEQYF
J gene: TRBJ1-1; V gene: TRBV5-6; clone size: NA; D gene: NA; CDR3 DNA: TGTGCCAGCGCGGGGCAGGGTTTTGTAGCTTTCTTT; CDR3 protein: CASAGQGFVAFF
J gene: TRBJ2-1; V gene: TRBV5-1; clone size: NA; D gene: TRBD2; CDR3 DNA: TGCGCCAGCGCCTCGGGCGGGAGCTACAATGAGCAGTTCTTC; CDR3 protein: CASASGGSYNEQFF
J gene: TRBJ2-2; V gene: TRBV15; clone size: many; D gene: TRBD2; CDR3 DNA: TGTGCCACCCGGGGAGCGGGAGACTCCGGGGAGCTGTTTTTT; CDR3 protein: CATRGAGDSGELFF
J gene: TRBJ1-6; V gene: TRBV14; clone size: NA; D gene: NA; CDR3 DNA: TGTGCCAGCAGTCCTCCTGGGAGCTATAATTCACCCCTCCACTTT; CDR3 protein: CASSPPGSYNSPLHF
J gene: TRBJ1-1; V gene: TRBV15; clone size: NA; D gene: NA; CDR3 DNA: TGTGCCACCAGCAGCGTTCGGTGGGGTTTGGACACTGAAGCTTTCTTT; CDR3 protein: CATSSVRWGLDTEAFF
J gene: TRBJ2-7; V gene: TRBV7-6; clone size: NA; D gene: TRBD1; CDR3 DNA: TGTGCCAGCAGCCCTACGGGACAGGACTACGAGCAGTACTTC; CDR3 protein: CASSPTGQDYEQYF
J gene: TRBJ2-3; V gene: TRBV5-1; clone size: NA; D gene: TRBD1; CDR3 DNA: TGCGCCAGCAGCTTGGGGACAGGGGGCGATACGCAGTATTTT; CDR3 protein: CASSLGTGGDTQYF
J gene: TRBJ2-2; V gene: TRBV2; clone size: NA; D gene: TRBD1; CDR3 DNA: TGTGCCAGCAGCACACAGGGGGCTCACACCGGGGAGCTGTTTTTT; CDR3 protein: CASSTQGAHTGELFF
J gene: TRBJ1-2; V gene: TRBV9; clone size: NA; D gene: NA; CDR3 DNA: TGTGCCAGCAGCGTAGTTGACTATGGCTACACCTTC; CDR3 protein: CASSVVDYGYTF
J gene: TRBJ2-3; V gene: TRBV27; clone size: many; D gene: TRBD2; CDR3 DNA: TGTGCCAGCAGGAAGGGACTAGCGGGAGCAAATACGCAGTATTTT; CDR3 protein: CASRKGLAGANTQYF
J gene: TRBJ2-7; V gene: TRBV18; clone size: NA; D gene: TRBD2; CDR3 DNA: TGTGCCAGCTCACCGGGACTAGAGGGCTCCTACGAGCAGTACTTC; CDR3 protein: CASSPGLEGSYEQYF
J gene: TRBJ2-7; V gene: TRBV11-2; clone size: NA; D gene: NA; CDR3 DNA: TGTGCCAGCAGCCGCTGGAGCTCCTACGAGCAGTACTTC; CDR3 protein: CASSRWSSYEQYF
J gene: TRBJ2-1; V gene: TRBV9; clone size: few; D gene: TRBD2; CDR3 DNA: TGTGCCAGCAGCGTAGGCGGGAGCGGGTACAATGAGCAGTTCTTC; CDR3 protein: CASSVGGSGYNEQFF
J gene: TRBJ2-1; V gene: TRBV29-1; clone size: NA; D gene: NA; CDR3 DNA: TGCAGCGTTCGAGGCACAGGGCACAATGAGCAGTTCTTC; CDR3 protein: CSVRGTGHNEQFF